The TCR beta chain described here comes from a study of CD4 T cell repertoires in COVID-19. At the level of the study: CFSE-low cells expanded less than 13 days with IL-2, then restimulated with other coronavirus spikes. Study outcomes and limitations: Sharing of several most expanded SARS-CoV-2-reactive clonotypes across memory subsets suggested intraclonal diversification.

Clones were read by immunoSEQ multiplex PCR, and TCRdb kept only the in-frame ones, dropping some. The sample includes approximately 24,000 clones, 93% seen only once; the top ten take around 0.66%. As for this clone: Antigen unknown.

These memory T cells were uncultured and sequenced directly after ex vivo isolation. Germline lookup yields CDR1 ENHRY and CDR2 SYGVKD. CDR3 length equals 14 residues. Trimming shortened V by 6 bases and J by 6 bases, and 17 bases separated the two germline ends. The receptor comes from a human donor who had COVID-19. This material consisted of circulating follicular helper CD4+ T cells (cTfh) from blood, taken before the COVID-19 pandemic. The chain carries TRBV10-3 and TRBJ1-2; TRBD1 is a possible D gene (6 bases). The CDR3 here is CAIREQGGGDGYTF. Written as DNA, the CDR3 is TGTGCCATCAGAGAACAGGGCGGGGGGGATGGCTACACCTTC.